This T cell receptor (beta chain) was captured by sequencing in a study of T cell changes during pregnancy in multiple sclerosis. The table came from immunoSEQ multiplex PCR; TCRdb's copy has only in-frame clones and leaves some out. The sample yields about 39,000 clones, 70% to 90% seen once. There are 14 residues in the CDR3. With 0 bases removed from V and 5 bases from J, the gap between germline ends came to 8 bases. Per germline, CDR1 SGDLS and CDR2 YYNGEE. Specimen: CD8+ T cells from peripheral blood mononuclear cells, collected in the first trimester of pregnancy. V and J are TRBV9 and TRBJ2-2; D is possibly TRBD2 (6 bases). This receptor was identified in a female donor with multiple sclerosis, enrolled in a pregnancy study. The CDR3 loop is CASSVGGVTGELFF. The CDR3 region has the DNA TGTGCCAGCAGCGTAGGGGGGGTAACCGGGGAGCTGTTTTTT.